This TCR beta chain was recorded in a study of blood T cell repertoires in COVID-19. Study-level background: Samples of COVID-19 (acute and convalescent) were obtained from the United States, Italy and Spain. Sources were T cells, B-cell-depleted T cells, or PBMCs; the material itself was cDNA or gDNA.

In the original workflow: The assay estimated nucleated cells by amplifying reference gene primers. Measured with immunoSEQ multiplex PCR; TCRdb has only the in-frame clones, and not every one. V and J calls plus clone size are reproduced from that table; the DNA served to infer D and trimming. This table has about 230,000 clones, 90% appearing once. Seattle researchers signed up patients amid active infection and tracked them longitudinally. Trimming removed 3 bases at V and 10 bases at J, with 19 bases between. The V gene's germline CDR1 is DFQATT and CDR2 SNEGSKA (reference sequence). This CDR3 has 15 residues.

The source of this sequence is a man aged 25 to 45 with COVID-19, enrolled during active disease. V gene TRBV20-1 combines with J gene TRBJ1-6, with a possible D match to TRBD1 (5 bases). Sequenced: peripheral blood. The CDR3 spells CSASREGRVGSPLHF. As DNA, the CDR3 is TGCAGTGCTAGTCGGGAGGGCAGGGTCGGCTCACCCCTCCACTTT.